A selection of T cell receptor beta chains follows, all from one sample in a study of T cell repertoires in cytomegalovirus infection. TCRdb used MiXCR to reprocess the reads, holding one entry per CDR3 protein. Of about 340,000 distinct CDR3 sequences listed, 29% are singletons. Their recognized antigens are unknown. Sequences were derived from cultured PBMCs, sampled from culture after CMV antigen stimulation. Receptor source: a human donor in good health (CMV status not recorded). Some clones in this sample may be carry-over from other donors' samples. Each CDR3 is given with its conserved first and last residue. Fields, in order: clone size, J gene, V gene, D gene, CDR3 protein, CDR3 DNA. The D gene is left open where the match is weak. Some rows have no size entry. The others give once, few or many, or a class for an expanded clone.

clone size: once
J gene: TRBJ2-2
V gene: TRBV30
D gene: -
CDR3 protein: CAWGEGTLNTGELFF
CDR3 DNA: TGTGCCTGGGGAGAAGGGACACTAAACACCGGGGAGCTGTTTTTT

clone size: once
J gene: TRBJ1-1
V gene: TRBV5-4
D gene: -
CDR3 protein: CASSPPERNTEAFF
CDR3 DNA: TGTGCCAGCAGCCCCCCGGAACGGAACACTGAAGCTTTCTTT

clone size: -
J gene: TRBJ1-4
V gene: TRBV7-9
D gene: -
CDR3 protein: CASSLAGADEKLFF
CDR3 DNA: TGTGCCAGCAGCTTAGCTGGGGCGGATGAAAAACTGTTTTTT

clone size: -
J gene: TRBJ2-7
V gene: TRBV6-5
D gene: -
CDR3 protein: CASSYAAANYEQYF
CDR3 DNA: TGTGCCAGCAGTTACGCCGCAGCTAACTACGAGCAGTACTTC

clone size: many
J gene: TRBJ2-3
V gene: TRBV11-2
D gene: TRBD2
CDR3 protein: CASSSGRADTQYF
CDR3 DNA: TGTGCCAGCAGCTCCGGGAGGGCCGATACGCAGTATTTT

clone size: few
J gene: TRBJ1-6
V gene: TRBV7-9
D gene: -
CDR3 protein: CATLPDAGFQESSPLHF
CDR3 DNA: TGTGCCACCCTTCCGGATGCGGGGTTTCAAGAGAGTTCACCCCTCCACTTT

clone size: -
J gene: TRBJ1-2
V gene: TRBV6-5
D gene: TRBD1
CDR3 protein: CASGDRSIQAVGNYGYTF
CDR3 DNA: TGTGCCAGCGGGGACAGGTCTATCCAGGCGGTGGGTAACTATGGCTACACCTTC

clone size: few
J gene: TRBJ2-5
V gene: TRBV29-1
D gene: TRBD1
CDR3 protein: CSVLRDSRFQETQYF
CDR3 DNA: TGCAGCGTTTTACGGGACAGTCGATTCCAAGAGACCCAGTACTTC

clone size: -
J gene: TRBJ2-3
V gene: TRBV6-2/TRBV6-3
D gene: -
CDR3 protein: CASGGPSTDTQYF
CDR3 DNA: TGTGCCAGCGGGGGGCCTAGCACAGATACGCAGTATTTT

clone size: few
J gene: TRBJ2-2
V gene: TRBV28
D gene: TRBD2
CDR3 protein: CASAPGGYRNTGELFF
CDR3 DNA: TGTGCCAGCGCGCCCGGGGGGTACAGGAACACCGGGGAGCTGTTTTTT

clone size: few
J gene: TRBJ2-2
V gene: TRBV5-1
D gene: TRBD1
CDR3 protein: CASSLDRESYTGELFF
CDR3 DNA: TGCGCCAGCAGCTTAGACAGGGAATCTTACACCGGGGAGCTGTTTTTT

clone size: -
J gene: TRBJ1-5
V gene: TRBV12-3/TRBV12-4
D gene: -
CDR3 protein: CASSLGGWQPQHF
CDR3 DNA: TGTGCCAGCAGTCTCGGGGGTTGGCAGCCCCAGCATTTT

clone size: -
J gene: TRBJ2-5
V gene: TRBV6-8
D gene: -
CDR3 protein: CASSYEAQETQYF
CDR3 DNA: TGTGCCAGCTCCTATGAAGCTCAAGAGACCCAGTACTTC

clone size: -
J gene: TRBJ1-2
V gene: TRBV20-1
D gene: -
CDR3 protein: CSASRGYGYTF
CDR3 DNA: TGCAGTGCTAGCCGGGGGTATGGCTACACCTTC

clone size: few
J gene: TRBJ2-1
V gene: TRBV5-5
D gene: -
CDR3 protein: CASSSYSQEGQFF
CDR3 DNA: TGTGCCAGCAGCTCATACAGCCAGGAAGGGCAGTTCTTC

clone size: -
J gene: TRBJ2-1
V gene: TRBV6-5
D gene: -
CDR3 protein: CASSSLGKLYNEQFF
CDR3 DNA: TGTGCCAGCAGTTCCCTGGGAAAACTCTACAATGAGCAGTTCTTC

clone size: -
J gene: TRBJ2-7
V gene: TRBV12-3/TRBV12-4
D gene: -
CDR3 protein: CASSSLVNEQYF
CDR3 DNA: TGTGCCAGCAGTTCATTAGTTAACGAGCAGTACTTC

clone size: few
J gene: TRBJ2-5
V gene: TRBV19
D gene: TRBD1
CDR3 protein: CASSIEGQTQETQYF
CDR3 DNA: TGTGCCAGTAGTATAGAGGGACAGACCCAAGAGACCCAGTACTTC

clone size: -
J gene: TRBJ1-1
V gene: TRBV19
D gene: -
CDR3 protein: CASSIGRGNTEAFF
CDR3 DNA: TGTGCCAGTAGTATAGGTAGGGGGAACACTGAAGCTTTCTTT

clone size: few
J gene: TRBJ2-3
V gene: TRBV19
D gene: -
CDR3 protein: CASSIDTDTQYF
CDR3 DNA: TGTGCCAGTAGTATAGATACAGATACGCAGTATTTT

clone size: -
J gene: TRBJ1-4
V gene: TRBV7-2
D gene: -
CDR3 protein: CASSKTRVGEKLFF
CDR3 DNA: TGTGCCAGCAGCAAAACACGGGTGGGGGAAAAACTGTTTTTT

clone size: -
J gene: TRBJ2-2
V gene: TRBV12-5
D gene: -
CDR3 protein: CASGWERSGELFF
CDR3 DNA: TGTGCTAGTGGTTGGGAGCGATCAGGGGAGCTGTTTTTT

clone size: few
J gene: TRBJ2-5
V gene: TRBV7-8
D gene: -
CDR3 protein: CASAGSFGETQYF
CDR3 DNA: TGTGCCAGCGCAGGGAGTTTCGGGGAGACCCAGTACTTC

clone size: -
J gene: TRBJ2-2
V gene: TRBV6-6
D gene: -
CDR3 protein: CASSFLPEALFF
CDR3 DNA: TGTGCCAGCAGTTTTTTACCTGAGGCTCTGTTTTTT

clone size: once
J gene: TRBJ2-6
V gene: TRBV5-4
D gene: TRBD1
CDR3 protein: CASSLRDRGRANVLTF
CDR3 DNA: TGTGCCAGCAGTCTCCGGGACAGGGGGCGGGCCAACGTCCTGACTTTC

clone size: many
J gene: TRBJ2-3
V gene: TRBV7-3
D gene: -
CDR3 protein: CASTLGQTSTDTQYF
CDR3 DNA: TGTGCCAGCACTCTCGGACAGACTAGCACAGATACGCAGTATTTT

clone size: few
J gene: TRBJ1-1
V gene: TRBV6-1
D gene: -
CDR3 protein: CASIPGGVTPSEAFF
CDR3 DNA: TGTGCCAGCATCCCGGGGGGCGTTACCCCCTCTGAAGCTTTCTTT

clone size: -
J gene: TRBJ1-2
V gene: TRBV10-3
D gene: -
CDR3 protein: CAINGPGESRDYGYTF
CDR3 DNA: TGTGCCATCAACGGTCCAGGGGAAAGTCGCGACTATGGCTACACCTTC